The present T cell receptor beta chain was sequenced within a study of T cell changes during pregnancy in multiple sclerosis. Measured with immunoSEQ multiplex PCR; TCRdb has only the in-frame clones, and not every one. The data hold 110,000 or so clones, with approximately 95% observed a single time. Per germline, CDR1 SGHTA and CDR2 FQGNSA. Trimming removed 1 base at V and 0 bases at J, with 6 bases between. This CDR3 contains 14 residues. This TCR came from a female donor with multiple sclerosis, enrolled in a pregnancy study. The rearrangement joins TRBV7-2 to TRBJ1-1, with D hard to call. This specimen consisted of peripheral blood, obtained before pregnancy. The CDR3 nucleotides are TGTGCCAGCAGCTTAGGATACATGAACACTGAAGCTTTCTTT. It codes for CASSLGYMNTEAFF.